This T cell receptor (beta chain) was retrieved from a study of cytomegalovirus exposure and HLA in healthy donors. The PCR ran on 60 Vbeta and 13 Jbeta primers. Measured with immunoSEQ multiplex PCR; TCRdb has only the in-frame clones, and not every one. The sample carries under 90,000 clones, just under 90% recorded once. Trimming cost V 5 bases and J 9 bases; bases outside gene matches: 6. Germline V gene data show CDR1 as MDHEN and CDR2 as SYDVKM. CDR3 length: 14 amino acids. Study-level results: Reported results showed that the classifier diagnosed cytomegalovirus status with high specificity and sensitivity. Among TCR beta chains, those listed as cytomegalovirus-associated numbered roughly 150.

On this clone itself: Its antigen remains unknown.

Material for sequencing was PBMCs. The sequence came from a man aged 18 to 29 in good health and CMV-seronegative. This sequence joins TRBV28 and TRBJ2-4; 11 bases map to TRBD1. As DNA, the CDR3 is TGTGCCAGCAGTCGGGGACAGGGGGTGGCCATTCAGTACTTC. This translates into CASSRGQGVAIQYF.